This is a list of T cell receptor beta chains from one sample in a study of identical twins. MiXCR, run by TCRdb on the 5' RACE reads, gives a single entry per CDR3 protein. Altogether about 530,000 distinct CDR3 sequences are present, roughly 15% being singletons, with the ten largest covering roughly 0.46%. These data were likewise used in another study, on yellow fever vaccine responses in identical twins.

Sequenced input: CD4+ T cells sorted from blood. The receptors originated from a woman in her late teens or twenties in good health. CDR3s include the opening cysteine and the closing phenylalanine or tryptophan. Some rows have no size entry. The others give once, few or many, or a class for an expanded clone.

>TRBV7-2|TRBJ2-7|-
CASSQRNYEQYF
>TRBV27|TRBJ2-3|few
CATGQRFTDTQYF
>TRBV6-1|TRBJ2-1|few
CASRLMTSGSSYNEQFF
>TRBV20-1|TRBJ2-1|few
CSASSSSEQFF
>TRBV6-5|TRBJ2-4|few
CASSWGVAGDIQYF
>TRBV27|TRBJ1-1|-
CASSRRGATEAFF
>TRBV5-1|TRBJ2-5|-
CASSDRGGRAPGETQYF
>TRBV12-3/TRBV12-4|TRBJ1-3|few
CASGGIGSGNTIYF
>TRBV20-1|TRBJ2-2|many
CSAFDKRNHPTGELFF
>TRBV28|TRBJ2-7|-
CASSFSMGGFLRGTSDSYEQYF
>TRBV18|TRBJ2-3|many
CASSPPSTDTQYF
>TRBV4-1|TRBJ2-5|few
CASSQDSGWETQYF
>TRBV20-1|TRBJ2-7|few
CSATGGSYEQYF
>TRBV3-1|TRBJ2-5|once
CASGPPGGLETQYF
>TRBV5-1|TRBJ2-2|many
CASSADRSGELFF
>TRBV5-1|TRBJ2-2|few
CASSLTSGPGAGELFF
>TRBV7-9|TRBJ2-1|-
CASSLEVWGGYNEQFF
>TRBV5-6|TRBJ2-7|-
CASSPRDRDIYYEQYF
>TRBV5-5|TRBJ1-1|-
CASSNDRVNTEAFF
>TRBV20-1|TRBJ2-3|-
CSAPLAGGVDTQYF
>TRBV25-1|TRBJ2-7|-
CASSLTGEQYF
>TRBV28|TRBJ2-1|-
CASSTNWAASSYNEQFF
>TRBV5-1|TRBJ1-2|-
CASSLLGTRGANYGYTF
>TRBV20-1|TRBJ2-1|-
CSANDGTGGYNEQFF
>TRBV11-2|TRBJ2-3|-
CASSLGPGQGADTQYF
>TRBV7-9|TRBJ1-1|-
CASSSRTGIVAEAFF
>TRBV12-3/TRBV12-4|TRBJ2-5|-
CASSLAPGWETQYF
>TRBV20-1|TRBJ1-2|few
CSARNKNYGYTF
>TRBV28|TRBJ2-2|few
CASTSGGAPTGELFF
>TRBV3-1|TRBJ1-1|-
CASSRNPGTGNTEAFF
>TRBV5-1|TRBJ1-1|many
CASSSSRQGGNTEAFF
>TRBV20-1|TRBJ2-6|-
CSARRPGSGANVLTF
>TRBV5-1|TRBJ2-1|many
CASSSYWEKSYNEQFF
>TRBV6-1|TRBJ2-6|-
CDSSRLGSGGANVLTF
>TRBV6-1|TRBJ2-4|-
CASGPIAKNIQYF
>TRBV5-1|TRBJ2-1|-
CASSSTISQGPGEQFF
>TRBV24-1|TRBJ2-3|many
CATSVGGPYPTDTQYF
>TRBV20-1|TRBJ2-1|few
CSARGGGFEQFF
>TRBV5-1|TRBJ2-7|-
CASSLSGTRDYEQYF
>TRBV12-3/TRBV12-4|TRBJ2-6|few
CASSLFWGAGANVLTF
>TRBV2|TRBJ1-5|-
CASSEEMGHPQHF
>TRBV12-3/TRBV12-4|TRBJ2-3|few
CAIERSTDTQYF
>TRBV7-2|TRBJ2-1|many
CASSLAAYNEQFF
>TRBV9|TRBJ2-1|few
CASSLGLALGEQFF
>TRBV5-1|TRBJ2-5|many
CASSPGTGRETQYF
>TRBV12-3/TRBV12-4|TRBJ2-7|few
CASSFPRGQGNYEQYF
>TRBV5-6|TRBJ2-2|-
CASSDRGLAANTGELFF
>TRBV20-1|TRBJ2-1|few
CSASKSYNEQFF